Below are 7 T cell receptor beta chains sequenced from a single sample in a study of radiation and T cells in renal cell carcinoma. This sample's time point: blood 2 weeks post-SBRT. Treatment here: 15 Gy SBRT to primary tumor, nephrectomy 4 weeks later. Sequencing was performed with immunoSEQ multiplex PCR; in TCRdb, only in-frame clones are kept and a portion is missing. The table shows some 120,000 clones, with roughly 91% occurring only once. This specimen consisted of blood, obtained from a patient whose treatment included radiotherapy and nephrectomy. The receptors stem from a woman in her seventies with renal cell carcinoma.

Here the CDR3 DNA reads TGTGCCAGCAGCGTAGGGCACAGAGAGACCCAGTACTTC. It codes for CASSVGHRETQYF. The rearrangement uses TRBV9 and TRBJ2-5; D unresolved. The V end lost 0 bases, the J end lost 4 bases, and 7 bases lay between the germline ends. Germline V gene lookup returns CDR1 SGDLS and CDR2 YYNGEE. The CDR3 contains 13 residues.

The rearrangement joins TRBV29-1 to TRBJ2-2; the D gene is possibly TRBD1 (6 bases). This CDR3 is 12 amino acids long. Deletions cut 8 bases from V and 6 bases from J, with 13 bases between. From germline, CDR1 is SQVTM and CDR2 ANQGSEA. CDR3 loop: CSTEDRPGELFF. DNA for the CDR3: TGCAGCACTGAAGACAGGCCCGGGGAGCTGTTTTTT.

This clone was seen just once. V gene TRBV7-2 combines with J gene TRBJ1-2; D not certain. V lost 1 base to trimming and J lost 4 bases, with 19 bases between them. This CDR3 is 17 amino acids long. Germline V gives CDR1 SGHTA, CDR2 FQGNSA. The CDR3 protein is CASSLGGAMGRGYGYTF. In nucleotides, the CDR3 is TGTGCCAGCAGCTTAGGTGGAGCGATGGGTAGAGGCTATGGCTACACCTTC.

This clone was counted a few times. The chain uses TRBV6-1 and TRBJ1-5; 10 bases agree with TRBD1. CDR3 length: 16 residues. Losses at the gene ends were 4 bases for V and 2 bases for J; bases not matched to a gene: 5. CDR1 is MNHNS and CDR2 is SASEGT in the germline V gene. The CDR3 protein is CASSAFGTGGNQPQHF. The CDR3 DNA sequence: TGTGCCAGCAGTGCTTTCGGGACAGGGGGCAATCAGCCCCAGCATTTT.

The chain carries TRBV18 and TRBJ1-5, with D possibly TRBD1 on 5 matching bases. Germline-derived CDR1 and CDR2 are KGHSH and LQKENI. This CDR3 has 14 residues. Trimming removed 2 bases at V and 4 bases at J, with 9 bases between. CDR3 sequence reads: CASSPGAGNQPQHF. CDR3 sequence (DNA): TGTGCCAGCTCACCAGGGGCGGGGAATCAGCCCCAGCATTTT.

The CDR3 region is CASSEKAAGGADTQYF. CDR3 coding DNA: TGTGCCAGCAGTGAAAAGGCGGCGGGGGGAGCAGATACGCAGTATTTT. The chain employs TRBV6-1 and TRBJ2-3; 8 bases line up with TRBD2. Germline trimming cut 2 bases from V and 4 bases from J; bases unmatched to any gene: 8. The CDR3 spans 16 residues. Germline V gene data show CDR1 as MNHNS and CDR2 as SASEGT.

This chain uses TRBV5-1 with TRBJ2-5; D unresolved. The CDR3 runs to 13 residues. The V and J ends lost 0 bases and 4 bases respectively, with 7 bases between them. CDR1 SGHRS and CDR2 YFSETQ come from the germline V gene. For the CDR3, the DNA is TGCGCCAGCAGCTTGGCTGATGGAGAGACCCAGTACTTC. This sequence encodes CASSLADGETQYF. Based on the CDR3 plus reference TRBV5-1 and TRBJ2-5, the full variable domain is KAGVTQTPRYLIKTRGQQVTLSCSPISGHRSVSWYQQTPGQGLQFLFEYFSETQRNKGNFPGRFSGRQFSNSRSEMNVSTLELGDSALYLCASSLADGETQYFGPGTRLLVL.